These T cell receptor beta chains were read from a single sample in a study of blood T cell repertoires in COVID-19. The data were produced by immunoSEQ multiplex PCR, yet TCRdb's version contains in-frame clones alone and is incomplete. The table shows 30,000 to 45,000 clones, with roughly 87% occurring only once. Material: peripheral blood. The receptor source for this set is a human donor in a cohort sampled during active COVID-19. The CDR3 runs from the conserved cysteine through the conserved F or W. D genes are given only for firm matches. Clone size is not always given. Where it is, it says once, few, many or a class for expanded clones.

d_call j_call v_call clone_size cdr3_aa cdr3_nt
. TRBJ2-2 TRBV9 . CASSVGQGGELFF TGTGCCAGCAGCGTGGGTCAGGGTGGGGAGCTGTTTTTT
TRBD1 TRBJ2-2 TRBV9 . CASSAQGEVSLNTGELFF TGTGCCAGCAGCGCACAGGGGGAGGTATCCCTGAACACCGGGGAGCTGTTTTTT
. TRBJ1-1 TRBV4-1 few CASSRWGEKNTEAFF TGCGCCAGCAGCCGCTGGGGCGAAAAGAACACTGAAGCTTTCTTT
TRBD1 TRBJ1-1 TRBV5-1 . CASSFATRDRKAFF TGCGCCAGCAGCTTCGCAACCCGGGACAGGAAAGCCTTCTTT
TRBD2 TRBJ2-3 TRBV24-1 . CATSDVIAGGTDTQYF TGTGCCACCAGTGATGTCATAGCGGGAGGAACAGATACGCAGTATTTT
. TRBJ2-2 TRBV7-3 . CASSLYPGELFF TGTGCCAGCAGCTTATATCCCGGGGAGCTGTTTTTT
. TRBJ1-1 TRBV11-2 . CASSLASFGTEAFF TGTGCCAGCAGCTTAGCCAGCTTCGGGACTGAAGCTTTCTTT
. TRBJ2-7 TRBV9 . CASSVGPGSEQYF TGTGCCAGCAGCGTGGGGCCGGGCTCCGAGCAGTACTTC
TRBD2 TRBJ2-3 TRBV9 . CASSVGTSGRAADTQYF TGTGCCAGCAGCGTAGGGACTAGCGGGAGGGCCGCAGATACGCAGTATTTT
. TRBJ2-1 TRBV12-5 . CASGLLGGLSSYNEQFF TGTGCTAGTGGTTTACTCGGCGGTTTGAGCTCCTACAATGAGCAGTTCTTC
. TRBJ1-3 TRBV5-1 . CASSLNSGGNTIYF TGCGCCAGCAGCTTAAACTCAGGGGGAAACACCATATATTTT
TRBD1 TRBJ1-1 TRBV18 . CASSPRDRRTEAFF TGTGCCAGCTCGCCCAGGGACAGGAGAACTGAAGCTTTCTTT
. TRBJ1-1 TRBV5-1 . CASSLQNTEAFF TGCGCCAGCAGCTTGCAGAACACTGAAGCTTTCTTT
. TRBJ1-5 TRBV6-8 few CASSYWKGQPQHF TGTGCCAGCAGTTACTGGAAGGGGCAGCCCCAGCATTTT
TRBD2 TRBJ2-1 TRBV7-7 . CASSLDVGTSKFF TGTGCCAGCAGCTTAGACGTCGGGACTAGCAAGTTCTTC
TRBD2 TRBJ2-1 TRBV5-4 . CASSPGLAGGYYNEQFF TGTGCCAGCAGCCCCGGACTAGCGGGAGGGTACTACAATGAGCAGTTCTTC
TRBD1 TRBJ2-1 TRBV2 . CASTGQGFIVKNNEQFF TGTGCCAGCACCGGACAGGGGTTTATAGTGAAAAACAATGAGCAGTTCTTC
. TRBJ1-5 TRBV28 . CASSLTLGGQPQHF TGTGCCAGCAGTTTAACCCTCGGCGGTCAGCCCCAGCATTTT